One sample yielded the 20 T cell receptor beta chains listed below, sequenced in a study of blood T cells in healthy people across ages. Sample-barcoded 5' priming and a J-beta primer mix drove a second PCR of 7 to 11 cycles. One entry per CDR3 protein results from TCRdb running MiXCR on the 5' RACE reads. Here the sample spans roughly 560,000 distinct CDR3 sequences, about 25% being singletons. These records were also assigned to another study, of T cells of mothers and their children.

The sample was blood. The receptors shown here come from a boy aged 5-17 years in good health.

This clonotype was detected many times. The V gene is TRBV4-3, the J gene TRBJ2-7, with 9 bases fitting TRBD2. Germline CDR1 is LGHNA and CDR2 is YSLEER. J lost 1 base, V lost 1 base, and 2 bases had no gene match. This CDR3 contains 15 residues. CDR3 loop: CASSQALAGSYEQYF. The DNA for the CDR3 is TGCGCCAGCAGCCAAGCCCTAGCGGGGTCCTACGAGCAGTACTTC.

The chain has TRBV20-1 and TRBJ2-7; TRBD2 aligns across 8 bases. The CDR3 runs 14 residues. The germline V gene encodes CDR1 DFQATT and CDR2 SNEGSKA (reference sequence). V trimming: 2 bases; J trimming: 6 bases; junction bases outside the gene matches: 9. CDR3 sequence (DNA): TGCAGTGCTAGAACCGGGACTAGTTCGACCGAGCAGTACTTC. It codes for CSARTGTSSTEQYF.

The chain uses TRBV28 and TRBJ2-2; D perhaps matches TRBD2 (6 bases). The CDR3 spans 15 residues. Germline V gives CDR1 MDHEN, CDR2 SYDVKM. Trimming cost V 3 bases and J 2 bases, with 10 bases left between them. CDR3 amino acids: CASSLWRGNTGELFF. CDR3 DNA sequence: TGTGCCAGCAGTTTGTGGAGGGGAAACACCGGGGAGCTGTTTTTT.

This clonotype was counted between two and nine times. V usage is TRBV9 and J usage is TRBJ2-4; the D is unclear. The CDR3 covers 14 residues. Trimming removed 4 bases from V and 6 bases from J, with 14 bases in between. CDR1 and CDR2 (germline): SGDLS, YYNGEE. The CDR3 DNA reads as TGTGCCAGCAGCCTCGGGTCCTACCGAAACATTCAGTACTTC. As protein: CASSLGSYRNIQYF.

CDR3 sequence reads: CASSLLIGWEETQYF. The CDR3 DNA reads as TGTGCCAGCAGCTTACTTATTGGGTGGGAAGAGACCCAGTACTTC. The chain couples TRBV7-9 to TRBJ2-5; D gene uncertain. The germline V gene has CDR1 SEHNR and CDR2 FQNEAQ (reference sequence). With 2 bases removed from V and 3 bases from J, the gap between germline ends came to 13 bases. The CDR3 has 15 amino acids.

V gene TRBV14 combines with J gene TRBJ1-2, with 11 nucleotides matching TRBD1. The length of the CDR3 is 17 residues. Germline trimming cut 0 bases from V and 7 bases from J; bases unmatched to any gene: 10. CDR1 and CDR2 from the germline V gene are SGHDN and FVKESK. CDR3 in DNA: TGTGCCAGCAGCCAAGATCTACTTTGGACAGGGGGCCGTGGCTACACCTTC. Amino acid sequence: CASSQDLLWTGGRGYTF.

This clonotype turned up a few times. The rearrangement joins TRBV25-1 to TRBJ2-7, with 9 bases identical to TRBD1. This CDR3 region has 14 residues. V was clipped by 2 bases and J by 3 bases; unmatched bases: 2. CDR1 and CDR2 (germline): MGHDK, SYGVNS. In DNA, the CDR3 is TGTGCCAGCAGTGAAGACAGGGGGGACTACGAGCAGTACTTC. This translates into CASSEDRGDYEQYF.

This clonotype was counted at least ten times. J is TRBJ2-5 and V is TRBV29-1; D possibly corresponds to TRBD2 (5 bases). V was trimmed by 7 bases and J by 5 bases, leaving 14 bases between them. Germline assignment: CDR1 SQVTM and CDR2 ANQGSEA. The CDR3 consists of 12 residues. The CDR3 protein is CSGNTRGETQYF. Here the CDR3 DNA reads TGCAGCGGTAATACTAGAGGCGAGACCCAGTACTTC.

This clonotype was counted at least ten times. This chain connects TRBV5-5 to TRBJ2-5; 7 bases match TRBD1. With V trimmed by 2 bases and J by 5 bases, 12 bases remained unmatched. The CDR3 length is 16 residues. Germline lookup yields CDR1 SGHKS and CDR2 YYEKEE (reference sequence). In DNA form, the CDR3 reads TGTGCCAGCAGCTTCAGGGACAGTAAGATCGTTGAGACCCAGTACTTC. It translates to CASSFRDSKIVETQYF.

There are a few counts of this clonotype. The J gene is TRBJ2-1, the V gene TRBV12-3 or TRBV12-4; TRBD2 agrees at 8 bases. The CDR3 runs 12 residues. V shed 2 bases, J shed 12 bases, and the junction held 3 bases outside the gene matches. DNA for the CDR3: TGTGCCAGCAGTTTAAGTGCGGGGGGGCAGTTCTTC. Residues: CASSLSAGGQFF.

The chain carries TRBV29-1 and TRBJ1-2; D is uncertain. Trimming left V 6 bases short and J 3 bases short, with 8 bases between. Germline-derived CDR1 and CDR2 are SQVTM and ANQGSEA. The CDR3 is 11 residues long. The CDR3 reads CSVDEYYGYTF. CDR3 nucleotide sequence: TGCAGCGTGGACGAGTACTATGGCTACACCTTC.

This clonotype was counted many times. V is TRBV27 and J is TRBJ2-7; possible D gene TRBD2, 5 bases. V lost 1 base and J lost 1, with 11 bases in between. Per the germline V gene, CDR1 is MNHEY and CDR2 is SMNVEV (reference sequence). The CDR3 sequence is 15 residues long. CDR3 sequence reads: CASSLFGLTSYEQYF. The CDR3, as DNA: TGTGCCAGCAGTTTATTCGGACTCACTTCCTACGAGCAGTACTTC.

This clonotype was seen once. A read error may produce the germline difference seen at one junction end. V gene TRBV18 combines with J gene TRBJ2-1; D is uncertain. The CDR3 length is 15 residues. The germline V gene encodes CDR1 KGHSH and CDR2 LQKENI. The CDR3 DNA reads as TGTGCCAGCCCACCACAGAAAAGACTGCTTAATGAGCAGTTCTTC. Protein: CASPPQKRLLNEQFF.

CDR3 sequence reads: CASSLRRWEKLFF. CDR3 nucleotide sequence: TGTGCCAGCAGTTTAAGGAGATGGGAAAAACTGTTTTTT. The chain joins TRBV27 to TRBJ1-4; no clear D gene. Trimming pared 2 bases from V and 8 bases from J, leaving 9 bases between. Germline V gene data show CDR1 as MNHEY and CDR2 as SMNVEV (reference sequence). The CDR3 loop spans 13 amino acids. The full variable domain, in which reference TRBV27 and TRBJ1-4 provide the parts outside the CDR3, is EAQVTQNPRYLITVTGKKLTVTCSQNMNHEYMSWYRQDPGLGLRQIYYSMNVEVTDKGDVPEGYKVSRKEKRNFPLILESPSPNQTSLYFCASSLRRWEKLFFGSGTQLSVL.

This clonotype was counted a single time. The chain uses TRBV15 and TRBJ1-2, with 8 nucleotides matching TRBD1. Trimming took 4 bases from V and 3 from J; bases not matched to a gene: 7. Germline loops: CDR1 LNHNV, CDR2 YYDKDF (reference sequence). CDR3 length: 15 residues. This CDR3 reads CATSTGQGRHYGYTF. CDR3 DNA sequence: TGTGCCACCAGCACCGGACAGGGTCGACACTATGGCTACACCTTC.

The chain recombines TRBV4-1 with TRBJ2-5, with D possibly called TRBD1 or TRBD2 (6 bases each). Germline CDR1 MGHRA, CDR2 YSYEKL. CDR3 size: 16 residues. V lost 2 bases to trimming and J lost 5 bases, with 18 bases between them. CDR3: CASSQTTGLGRETQYF. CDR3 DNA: TGCGCCAGCAGCCAAACGACAGGCTTGGGGAGGGAGACCCAGTACTTC.

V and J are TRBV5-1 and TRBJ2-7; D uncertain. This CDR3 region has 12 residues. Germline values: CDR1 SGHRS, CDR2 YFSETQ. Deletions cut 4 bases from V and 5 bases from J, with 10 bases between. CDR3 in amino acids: CASSKGWDEQYF. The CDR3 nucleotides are TGCGCCAGCAGCAAAGGGTGGGACGAGCAGTACTTC. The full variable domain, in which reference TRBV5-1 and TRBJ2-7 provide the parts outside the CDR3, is KAGVTQTPRYLIKTRGQQVTLSCSPISGHRSVSWYQQTPGQGLQFLFEYFSETQRNKGNFPGRFSGRQFSNSRSEMNVSTLELGDSALYLCASSKGWDEQYFGPGTRLTVT.

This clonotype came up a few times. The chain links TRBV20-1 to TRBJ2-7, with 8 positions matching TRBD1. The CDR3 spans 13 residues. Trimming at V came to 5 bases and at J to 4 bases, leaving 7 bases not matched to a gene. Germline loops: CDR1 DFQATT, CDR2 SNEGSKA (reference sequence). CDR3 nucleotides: TGCAGTGCTGATGATACAGGGGGATACGAGCAGTACTTC. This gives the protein CSADDTGGYEQYF.

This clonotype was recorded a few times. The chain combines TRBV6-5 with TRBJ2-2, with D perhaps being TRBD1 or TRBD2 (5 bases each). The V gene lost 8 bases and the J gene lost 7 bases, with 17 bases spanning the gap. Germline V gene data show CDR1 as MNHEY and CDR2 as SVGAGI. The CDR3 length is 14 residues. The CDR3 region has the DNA TGTGCCAGCGGAGATAGCGCCAGGGTCGGGGAGCTGTTTTTT. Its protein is CASGDSARVGELFF.

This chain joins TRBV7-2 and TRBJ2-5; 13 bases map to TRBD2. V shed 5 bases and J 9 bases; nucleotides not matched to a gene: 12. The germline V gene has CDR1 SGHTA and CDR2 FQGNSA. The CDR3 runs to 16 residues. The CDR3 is CASSPGTSGVFDPQYF. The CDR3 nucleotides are TGTGCCAGCAGCCCCGGGACTAGCGGGGTGTTTGACCCCCAGTACTTC. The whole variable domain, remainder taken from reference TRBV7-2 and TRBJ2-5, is GAGVSQSPSNKVTEKGKDVELRCDPISGHTALYWYRQSLGQGLEFLIYFQGNSAPDKSGLPSDRFSAERTGGSVSTLTIQRTQQEDSAVYLCASSPGTSGVFDPQYFGPGTRLLVL.